This note documents a single TCR beta chain sequence. These data belong to a study of control samples from healthy donors and cancer patients. Germline V gives CDR1 LNHDA, CDR2 SQIVND (reference sequence). The V end lost 3 bases, the J end lost 8 bases, and 10 bases lay between the germline ends. This CDR3 has 12 amino acids. Sequencing used immunoSEQ multiplex PCR; TCRdb keeps in-frame clones, though not all of them. The table includes approximately 97,000 clones, 80% to 95% detected once. This chain uses TRBV19 with TRBJ1-2; possibly TRBD1 for D (5 bases). This sequence originates from a human donor in good health. The donor label of this sample is uncertain. Sequencing used blood. The CDR3 DNA follows: TGTGCCAGTAGTATGAGGGGTTTGGGCTACACCTTC. Translating it yields CASSMRGLGYTF.